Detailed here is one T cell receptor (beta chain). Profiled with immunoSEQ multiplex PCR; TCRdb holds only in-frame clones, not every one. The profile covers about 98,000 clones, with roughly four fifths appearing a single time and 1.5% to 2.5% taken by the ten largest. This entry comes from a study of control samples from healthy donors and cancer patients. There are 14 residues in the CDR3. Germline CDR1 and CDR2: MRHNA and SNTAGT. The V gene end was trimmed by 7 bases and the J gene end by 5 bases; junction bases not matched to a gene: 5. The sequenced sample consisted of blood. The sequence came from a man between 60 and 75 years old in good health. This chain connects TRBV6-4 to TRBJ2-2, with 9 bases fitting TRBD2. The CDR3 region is CASKTTSGTGELFF. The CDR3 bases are TGTGCCAGCAAGACGACTAGCGGAACCGGGGAGCTGTTTTTT.